The present entry profiles one TCR beta chain with its context. This specimen belongs to a study of blood T cell repertoires in COVID-19. Study context: Researchers got acute and convalescent COVID-19 samples from the United States, Italy and Spain. From T cells, B-cell-depleted T cells, or PBMCs came the material, which was cDNA or gDNA.

The CDR3 has 13 residues. Germline V gene sequence: CDR1 SEHNR, CDR2 FQNEAQ (reference sequence). The V end was cut by 2 bases, the J end by 5 bases, with 9 bases between. In the authors' methods: The authors estimated nucleated cell counts from reference gene primer amplification. Libraries were prepared by immunoSEQ multiplex PCR; TCRdb keeps only in-frame clonotypes and omits some of them. V, J and clone size reflect that table, while D and trimming were determined from the DNA. The sample lists tens of thousands of clones; around four fifths were seen once. This TCR was sampled from a human donor in a cohort sampled during active COVID-19. The chain links TRBV7-9 to TRBJ2-5; D is perhaps TRBD2 (5 bases). Material for sequencing was peripheral blood. The CDR3 DNA follows: TGTGCCAGCAGCTTATGGGGAGCGGAGACCCAGTACTTC. Residues: CASSLWGAETQYF.